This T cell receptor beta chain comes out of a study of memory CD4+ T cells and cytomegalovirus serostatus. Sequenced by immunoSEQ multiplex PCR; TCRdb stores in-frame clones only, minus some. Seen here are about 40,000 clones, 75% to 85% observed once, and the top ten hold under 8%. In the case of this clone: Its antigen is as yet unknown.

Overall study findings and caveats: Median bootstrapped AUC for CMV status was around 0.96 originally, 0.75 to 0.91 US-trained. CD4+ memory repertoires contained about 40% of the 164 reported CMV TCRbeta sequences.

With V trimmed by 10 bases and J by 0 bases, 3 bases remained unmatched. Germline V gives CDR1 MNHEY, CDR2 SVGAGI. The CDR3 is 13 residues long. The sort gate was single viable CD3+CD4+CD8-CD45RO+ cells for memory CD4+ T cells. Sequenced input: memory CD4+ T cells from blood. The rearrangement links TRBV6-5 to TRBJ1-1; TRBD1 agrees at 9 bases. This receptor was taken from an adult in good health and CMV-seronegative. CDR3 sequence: CATGQGVNTEAFF. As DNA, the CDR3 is TGTGCCACGGGACAGGGAGTGAACACTGAAGCTTTCTTT.